The present T cell receptor beta chain was sequenced within a study of T cell responses to AZD1222 COVID-19 vaccine. Study as a whole: Pooled together were second doses at about 4 or about 12 weeks.

Details on this clone: Its cognate antigen is unknown.

V was cut by 5 bases and J by 7 bases, with 15 bases left in between. The CDR3 is made up of 13 amino acids. The germline gives CDR1 SGHVS, CDR2 FQNEAQ. The method was immunoSEQ multiplex PCR; TCRdb's version includes in-frame clones alone and lacks a portion of them. This sample has more than 35,000 clones, with under 85% found just once. Overall study findings and caveats: Vaccine-associated CD4 TCRs ranged over spike, dominating at 160-218 and 743-854.

The input for sequencing was peripheral blood, taken on day 0 of AZD1222 vaccination. This sequence joins TRBV7-8 and TRBJ2-7; tentatively, D is TRBD2 (5 bases). This clonotype originated in an adult in good health. CDR3 DNA sequence: TGTGCCAGCAGCCCCTGGACTTTGGAAGAGCAGTACTTC. Translation: CASSPWTLEEQYF.